This T cell receptor beta chain originates from a study of T cell responses to AZD1222 COVID-19 vaccine (dated by TCRdb to the early 2020s). Background on the whole study: AZD1222 recipients given second doses at about 4 weeks or at about 12 weeks were pooled, since spike-specific TCR depth and breadth were not found to differ between the two schedules. A total of 230 to 250 trial participants underwent TCR sequencing, of whom 207 had received two doses of AZD1222 and around 25 had received two doses of the MenACWY control vaccine. Trial participants were enrolled by age into 18-55, 56-69 and 70-plus year subgroups, with approximately 150, 28 and 58 TCR-sequenced participants respectively.

To note about this clone: Its recognized antigen is unknown. The input lacks base qualities; no much larger clone sits a single base away.

The CDR3 regions of human TCRbeta chains were analyzed by immunosequencing. Per the authors' processing: TCRs in the repertoires were compared against a reference library of SARS-CoV-2-specific TCRs that had been generated with the MIRA antigen-specificity platform. Breadth meant the fraction of unique TCRs that were SARS-CoV-2-associated, whereas depth meant the fraction of total T cells that were SARS-CoV-2-associated. Using the MIRA data, every spike-specific TCR was mapped to the spike region that the TCR reacted to and assigned to either a CD4 or a CD8 class. Log10-transformed breadth and depth values were compared by one-way ANOVA with Sidak's multiple comparisons tests. What TCRdb holds here is the immuneACCESS table cut down to in-frame rearrangements. Part of the clones is not present; checked against another copy, under half of the missing clones reflect an unresolved V gene, and the others are unexplained. D and trimming were read from the DNA, whereas the V and J calls and clone size are those reported in that table. Present in this sample are over 150,000 clones, about nine tenths of which were seen just once. The top ten hold approximately 20% of the sample.

The CDR1 and CDR2 encoded by the germline V gene are SGHDN and FVKESK. The CDR3 has 16 amino acids, counting the end cysteine and phenylalanine. Only the CDR3 DNA is retained, 48 bases long and in frame from the first base. V trim: 2 bases; J trim: 7 bases; unmatched bases: 10. Here is what the overall study found, with its caveats: After two AZD1222 doses, spike-specific TCR breadth and depth were significantly higher than at day 0 and than in MenACWY recipients. The vaccine-associated CD4 TCRs covered the entire spike protein, and the dominant responses fell in regions 160-218 and 743-854. Epitopes outside the regions mutated in the B.1.351 and B.1.1.7 variants were reportedly recognized by nearly half of the unique spike-specific TCRs. Conclusions about previously exposed vaccinees are limited because only a handful of AZD1222 recipients were SARS-CoV-2 seropositive at baseline. The 56-69-year group was small, and its depth increase did not reach significance, likely because of low power. No day 14 peak-response samples were available, so repertoires were characterized only after the peak T cell response. Participants were mostly white British and included more females than males, and it was suggested by the authors that clonal diversity may have been underestimated.

The time point label, read with the paper, signifies: baseline before first vaccination. The vaccinee samples were drawn from two UK trials, COV001 and COV002, one of which was a single-blind randomized controlled phase 2/3 trial testing AZD1222 (ChAdOx1 nCoV-19) in healthy adults. Trial participant PBMC samples were collected at day 0 and day 28 after the second dose for TCRbeta chain sequencing. Rearrangement joined TRBV14 to TRBJ1-2, with 10 bases matching TRBD1. This sequence was found in an adult in good health. The source was peripheral blood, collected on day 0 of AZD1222 vaccination. The CDR3 amino acid sequence is: CASSQSSWDRGPGYTF. DNA sequence: TGTGCCAGCAGCCAAAGCTCGTGGGACAGGGGCCCTGGCTACACCTTC.